This T cell receptor (beta chain) was retrieved from a study of blood T cell repertoires in COVID-19. The method was immunoSEQ multiplex PCR; TCRdb's version includes in-frame clones alone and lacks a portion of them. The sample lists 150,000 to 200,000 clones, around 86% occurring once. The CDR3 has 17 amino acids. Germline CDR1 is SGHRS and CDR2 is YFSETQ. V was clipped by 4 bases and J by 0 bases, with 14 bases between them. The V call is TRBV5-1, the J call TRBJ1-6; D is unclear. The receptor was derived from a man aged 50 to 60 with active or convalescent COVID-19. Sequencing was done on a sample of peripheral blood. CDR3 in DNA: TGCGCCAGCAGCACAACGGCGGGCAGCTCCTATAATTCACCCCTCCACTTT. This sequence encodes CASSTTAGSSYNSPLHF.